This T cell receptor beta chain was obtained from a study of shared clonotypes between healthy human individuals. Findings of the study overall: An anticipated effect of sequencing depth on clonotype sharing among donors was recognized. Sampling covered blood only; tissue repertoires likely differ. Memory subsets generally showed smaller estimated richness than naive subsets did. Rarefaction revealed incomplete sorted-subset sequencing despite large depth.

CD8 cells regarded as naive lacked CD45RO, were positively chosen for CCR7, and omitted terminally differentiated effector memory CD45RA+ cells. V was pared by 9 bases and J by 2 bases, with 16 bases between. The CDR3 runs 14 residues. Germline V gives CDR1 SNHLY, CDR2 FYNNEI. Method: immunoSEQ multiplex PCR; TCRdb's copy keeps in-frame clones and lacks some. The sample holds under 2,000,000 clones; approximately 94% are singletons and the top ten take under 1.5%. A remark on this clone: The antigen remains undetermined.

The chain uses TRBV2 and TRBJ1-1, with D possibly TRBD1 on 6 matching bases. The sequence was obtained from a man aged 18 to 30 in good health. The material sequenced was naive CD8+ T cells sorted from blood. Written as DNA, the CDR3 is TGTGCCAGGAACCTACAGGGCGGCAACACTGAAGCTTTCTTT. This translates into CARNLQGGNTEAFF.